This T cell receptor (beta chain) was retrieved from a study of cytomegalovirus exposure and HLA in healthy donors. General study points: The listing of some 170 TCR beta chains classed them as cytomegalovirus-associated.

Germline V gene data show CDR1 as SQVTM and CDR2 as ANQGSEA. V lost 3 bases and J 4 bases, leaving 6 bases between the germline ends. The CDR3 is 11 residues long. Note on this clone: Its antigen is not identified.

TCRdb's table, derived via immunoSEQ multiplex PCR, lists solely in-frame clones and lacks some. Of over 150,000 clones in the sample, around 84% were seen once. V is TRBV29-1 and J is TRBJ1-2; D is unresolved. Sample: PBMCs. The receptor was isolated from a human donor in good health. The CDR3 is CSVEALYGYTF. As DNA, the CDR3 is TGCAGCGTTGAGGCCCTCTATGGCTACACCTTC.